This T cell receptor (beta chain) is from a study of CD8+ T cells in alopecia areata. Study-wide context: Once tofacitinib had been taken for 6 to 18 months, 6 months off drug followed.

Points on this clone: What it binds is not known.

Extracted RNA was reverse transcribed, and the resulting cDNA served as sequencing template. The data were produced by immunoSEQ multiplex PCR, yet TCRdb's version contains in-frame clones alone and is incomplete. The sample holds roughly 75,000 clones; 55% to 75% are singletons and the top ten take roughly a sixth. Findings of the study overall: Normal skin's resident alphabeta T cells are sequenced alongside lesional scalp T cells. More clonal than normal scalp was lesional scalp, particularly alopecia totalis/universalis.

Sampling of alopecia areata patients yielded lesional scalp punch biopsies as well as peripheral blood. Trimming shortened V by 4 bases and J by 0 bases, and 16 bases separated the two germline ends. Germline V lookup: CDR1 MNHEY, CDR2 SMNVEV (reference sequence). This CDR3 is built from 17 residues. The clonotype was recovered from a human donor with alopecia areata. The chain links TRBV27 to TRBJ1-5, with D maybe TRBD1 (5 bases). Here the sequenced sample was CD8+ T cells sorted from blood, taken at week 0. The CDR3 sequence is CASSSGRGYYSNQPQHF. The CDR3 DNA is TGTGCCAGCAGTTCCGGAAGGGGTTACTATAGCAATCAGCCCCAGCATTTT.